The rows below give T cell receptor beta chains drawn from one sample of a study of T cells after yellow fever vaccination. A single record per CDR3 protein comes from TCRdb applying MiXCR to the 5' RACE reads. Found here are some 250,000 distinct CDR3 sequences, less than 9% of them singletons; the top ten hold roughly 0.93%. The sequenced sample was CD4+ T cells sorted from PBMCs, obtained 15 days after the yellow fever booster vaccination. These receptors were collected from a man aged 30 to 45 who received the YFV17D yellow fever vaccine. Both conserved end residues are part of each CDR3. A D gene is named only where the DNA matches it firmly. Only some rows state a clone size, as once, few, many or a class for expanded clones.

d_call	clone_size	j_call	v_call	cdr3_aa	cdr3_nt
NA	few	TRBJ2-5	TRBV24-1	CATPSETQYF	TGTGCCACGCCGTCAGAGACCCAGTACTTC
NA	NA	TRBJ2-5	TRBV5-1	CASRERLDSATAQYF	TGCGCCAGCAGAGAACGGTTGGACTCTGCCACGGCCCAGTACTTC
TRBD2	few	TRBJ2-1	TRBV20-1	CCARGVTSGRIDEQFF	TGCTGTGCTAGAGGCGTAACTAGCGGGAGAATCGATGAGCAGTTCTTC
NA	NA	TRBJ2-5	TRBV5-4	CASSLLEYQETQYF	TGTGCCAGCAGCTTGCTAGAGTACCAAGAGACCCAGTACTTC
NA	NA	TRBJ2-2	TRBV9	CASSSTITGELFF	TGTGCCAGCAGCTCAACCATCACCGGGGAGCTGTTTTTT
TRBD1	NA	TRBJ1-2	TRBV7-9	CASSGDRSGYTF	TGTGCCAGCAGTGGGGACAGATCTGGCTACACCTTC
NA	NA	TRBJ1-5	TRBV18	CASSLHSNQPQHF	TGTGCCAGCTCACTCCATAGCAATCAGCCCCAGCATTTT
TRBD1	few	TRBJ2-5	TRBV23-1	CASSHPGTGSNSETQYF	TGCGCCAGCAGTCATCCAGGGACAGGGTCGAATTCGGAGACCCAGTACTTC
NA	few	TRBJ2-3	TRBV5-6	CASSLVPGPRTDTQYF	TGTGCCAGCAGCTTGGTGCCGGGACCTCGCACAGATACGCAGTATTTT
NA	NA	TRBJ1-3	TRBV30	CAWMWGRDSMTIYF	TGTGCCTGGATGTGGGGCAGGGATTCTATGACCATATATTTT
NA	few	TRBJ2-7	TRBV20-1	CSARVGANYEQYF	TGCAGTGCTAGAGTAGGGGCGAACTACGAGCAGTACTTC
NA	many	TRBJ2-1	TRBV5-1	CASSSRDKERQFF	TGCGCCAGCAGCTCCCGGGATAAAGAGAGGCAGTTCTTC
NA	many	TRBJ2-3	TRBV7-9	CASSSALATSTDTQYF	TGTGCCAGCAGCTCCGCCCTAGCGACTAGCACAGATACGCAGTATTTT
NA	NA	TRBJ2-5	TRBV7-9	CASSLFSGTQETQYF	TGTGCCAGCAGCTTATTCTCCGGGACTCAAGAGACCCAGTACTTC
NA	NA	TRBJ2-5	TRBV29-1	CSVATGGQETQYF	TGCAGCGTCGCGACAGGTGGCCAAGAGACCCAGTACTTC
NA	NA	TRBJ2-7	TRBV18	CASSPPFAPYEQYF	TGTGCCAGCTCACCACCGTTCGCGCCCTACGAGCAGTACTTC
NA	NA	TRBJ1-5	TRBV20-1	CSARGGSQPQHF	TGCAGTGCTAGAGGGGGGTCTCAGCCCCAGCATTTT
NA	NA	TRBJ1-2	TRBV7-9	CASTPQGNYGYTF	TGTGCCAGCACGCCGCAGGGGAACTATGGCTACACCTTC
TRBD1	few	TRBJ2-5	TRBV7-2	CASSPSPGTGVGKTQYF	TGTGCCAGCAGCCCCAGTCCCGGGACAGGGGTCGGGAAGACCCAGTACTTC
NA	many	TRBJ2-1	TRBV5-4	CASSLGIRGQGGSYEQFF	TGTGCCAGCAGCTTAGGAATCCGCGGGCAGGGGGGATCGTATGAGCAGTTCTTC
NA	many	TRBJ2-7	TRBV9	CASSVVQGTCHEQYF	TGTGCCAGCAGCGTGGTGCAGGGGACGTGCCACGAGCAGTACTTC